This TCR beta chain was recorded in a study of CD8 T cells in ankylosing spondylitis. Regarding the study as a whole: Reportedly, disease-linked clones are significantly enriched in ankylosing spondylitis patients' matched synovial fluid.

Between the trimmed V and J ends, which lost 5 bases and 2 bases, there was a span of 10 bases. CDR3 length: 14 amino acids. Germline V lookup: CDR1 SEHNR, CDR2 FQNEAQ (reference sequence). MiXCR, applied by TCRdb to the 5' RACE reads, yields one record per CDR3 protein. In the table there are more than 150,000 distinct CDR3 sequences, over 10% of which are singletons. This clonotype was seen a few times. The antigen is unknown. Sequenced input: blood, either unsorted or a sorted T cell fraction (not recorded which). The chain links TRBV7-9 to TRBJ1-5; weak D call: TRBD1 (5 bases). The receptor comes from a male donor with ankylosing spondylitis or in good health (not recorded which). The CDR3 DNA is TGTGCCAGCAGCCCCGTAGGGGGCAATCAGCCCCAGCATTTT. Its translation: CASSPVGGNQPQHF.